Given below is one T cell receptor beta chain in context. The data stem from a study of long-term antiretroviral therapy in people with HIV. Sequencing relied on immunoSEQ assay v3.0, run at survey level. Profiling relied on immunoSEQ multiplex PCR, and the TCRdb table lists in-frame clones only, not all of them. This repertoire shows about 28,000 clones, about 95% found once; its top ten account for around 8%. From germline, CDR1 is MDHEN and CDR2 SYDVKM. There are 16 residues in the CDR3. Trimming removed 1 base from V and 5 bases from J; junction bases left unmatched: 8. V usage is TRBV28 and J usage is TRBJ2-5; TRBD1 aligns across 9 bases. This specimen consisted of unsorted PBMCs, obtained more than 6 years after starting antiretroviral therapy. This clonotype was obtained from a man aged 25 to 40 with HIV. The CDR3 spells CASSLLTDRGVETQYF. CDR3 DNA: TGTGCCAGCAGTTTATTAACAGACAGGGGGGTCGAGACCCAGTACTTC.